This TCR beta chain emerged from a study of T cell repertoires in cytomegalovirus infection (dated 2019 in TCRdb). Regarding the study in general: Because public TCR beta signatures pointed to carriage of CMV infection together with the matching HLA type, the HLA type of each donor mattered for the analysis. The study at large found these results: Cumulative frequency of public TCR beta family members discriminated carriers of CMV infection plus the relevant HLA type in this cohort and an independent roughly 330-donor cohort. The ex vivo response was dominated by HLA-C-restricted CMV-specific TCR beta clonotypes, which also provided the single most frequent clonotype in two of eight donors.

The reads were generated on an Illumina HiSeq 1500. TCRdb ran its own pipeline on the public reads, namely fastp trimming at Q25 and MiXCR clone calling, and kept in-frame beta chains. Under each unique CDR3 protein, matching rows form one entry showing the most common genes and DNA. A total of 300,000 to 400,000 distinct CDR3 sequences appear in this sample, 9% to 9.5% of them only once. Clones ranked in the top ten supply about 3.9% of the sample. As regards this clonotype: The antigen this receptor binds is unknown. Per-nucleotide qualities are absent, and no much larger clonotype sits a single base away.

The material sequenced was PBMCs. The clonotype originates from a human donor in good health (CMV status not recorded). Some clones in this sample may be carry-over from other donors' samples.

This receptor carries the CDR3 CATSTDRGTYEQYF. The sequenced DNA is TGTGCCACCTCCACGGACAGGGGGACCTACGAGCAGTACTTC. Recombination connected TRBV7-2 to TRBJ2-7; 10 middle bases align to TRBD1. Measured from the cysteine to the phenylalanine, the CDR3 is 14 residues long. Only the CDR3 region is kept as DNA, spanning 42 bases read in frame from base 1. Trimming accounts for 10 bases at V and 2 bases at J, while the number of junction bases matched to no gene is 8. Based on the germline V gene, the CDR1 and CDR2 sequences are SGHTA and FQGNSA. Extended through the reference TRBV7-2 and TRBJ2-7 proteins, this CDR3 yields the full variable domain: GAGVSQSPSNKVTEKGKDVELRCDPISGHTALYWYRQSLGQGLEFLIYFQGNSAPDKSGLPSDRFSAERTGGSVSTLTIQRTQQEDSAVYLCATSTDRGTYEQYFGPGTRLTVT.